Following are 32 T cell receptor beta chains from one sample sequenced in a study of breast tumors, draining lymph nodes, adjacent tissues. The lymph nodes were axillary draining lymph nodes from breast cancer patients. TCRdb analysed the multiplex PCR reads with MiXCR anew, one entry per CDR3 protein. Of 85,000 to 130,000 distinct CDR3 sequences detected, 21% appear once; the ten largest clones hold less than 1.5%. Sequencing used axillary lymph node tissue. Receptors originate from a female donor with breast cancer. Some clones in this sample may be carry-over from other donors' samples.

As to this clonotype: Mismatch with germline at one junction end may stem from a read error. This chain uses TRBV5-8 with TRBJ2-2; a weak D match, TRBD1 (6 bases). CDR3 length: 14 amino acids. Germline V gives CDR1 SGHTS, CDR2 YDEGEE. The CDR3 here is CASSQDRLTGKLFF. Here the CDR3 DNA reads TGTGCCAGCAGCCAAGACAGGCTCACCGGGAAGCTGTTTTTT.

Comments on this clonotype: A much larger clone lies one base from this, so it may be a read error. The chain carries TRBV6-6 and TRBJ2-3; 11 nucleotides agree with TRBD2. The ends lost 6 bases at V and 8 bases at J; junction bases unmatched: 10. The CDR3 is made up of 15 amino acids. Germline assignment: CDR1 MNHNY and CDR2 SVGAGI (reference sequence). DNA of the CDR3: TGTGCCAGCAGGCGCCGTAGCGGGAGGGAAGGTACGCAGTATTTT. This encodes CASRRRSGREGTQYF.

The V call is TRBV5-1, the J call TRBJ1-1; D uncertain. The germline V and J ends were trimmed by 0 bases and 0 bases, with 12 bases remaining between them. Germline V gives CDR1 SGHRS, CDR2 YFSETQ. The CDR3 has 16 residues. CDR3 DNA sequence: TGCGCCAGCAGCTTGGATACGCCTGGGATGAACACTGAAGCTTTCTTT. Translation gives CASSLDTPGMNTEAFF.

This clonotype has at least ten counts. The chain combines TRBV29-1 with TRBJ2-1; no reliable D call. Germline CDR1 is SQVTM and CDR2 is ANQGSEA. V was pared by 1 base and J by 4 bases, with 5 bases between. CDR3 length equals 12 residues. CDR3 bases: TGCAGCGTTGAAGCACAATACAATGAGCAGTTCTTC. This codes for CSVEAQYNEQFF.

The chain carries TRBV10-3 and TRBJ1-1; the match to TRBD1 covers 7 bases. CDR3 length: 15 residues. Germline-derived CDR1 and CDR2 are ENHRY and SYGVKD. The V and J ends lost 2 bases and 4 bases, in that order; junction bases with no gene match: 7. CDR3 residues: CAISEGQTGTTEAFF. The CDR3 DNA reads as TGTGCCATCAGTGAGGGTCAGACAGGGACCACTGAAGCTTTCTTT.

This clonotype has a count of ten or more. This chain links TRBV6-6 with TRBJ2-3; D is unresolved. V was cut by 10 bases and J by 9 bases, with 8 bases left in between. From germline, CDR1 is MNHNY and CDR2 SVGAGI (reference sequence). CDR3 size: 9 residues. CDR3 loop: CATDRTQYF. The CDR3 DNA sequence: TGTGCCACTGATAGAACGCAGTATTTT.

This clonotype was seen at least ten times. This chain joins TRBV5-6 and TRBJ1-2; tentatively, D is TRBD1 (5 bases). From germline, CDR1 is SGHDT and CDR2 YYEEEE. The V gene lost 5 bases and the J gene lost 0 bases, with 14 bases spanning the gap. The CDR3 sequence is 15 residues long. This CDR3 reads CASSRSSRANYGYTF. DNA of the CDR3: TGTGCCAGCAGTCGTTCGTCCAGGGCTAACTATGGCTACACCTTC.

In its sample, this clonotype was seen many times. The V gene is TRBV12-3 or TRBV12-4, the J gene TRBJ2-3; TRBD2 aligns across 10 bases. Unmatched junction bases numbered 2, after V lost 2 bases and J lost 6 bases. This CDR3 is 14 amino acids long. As DNA, the CDR3 is TGTGCCAGCAGTTTAAGCGGGAGGGGTGATACGCAGTATTTT. It codes for CASSLSGRGDTQYF.

This clonotype was recorded many times. The rearrangement uses TRBV5-6 and TRBJ2-7; 7 nucleotides agree with TRBD1. The CDR3 has 14 amino acids. CDR1 and CDR2 (germline): SGHDT, YYEEEE. The junction had 8 bases not matched to a gene; V was cut back by 4 bases and J by 4 bases. CDR3 nucleotides: TGTGCCAGCAGCGGGTATAGGGGGCGGTACGAGCAGTACTTC. Its protein is CASSGYRGRYEQYF.

The gene calls are TRBV5-5 and TRBJ1-1; unclear D gene. Germline V CDR1 and CDR2: SGHKS, YYEKEE (reference sequence). The CDR3 spans 15 residues. Trimming left V 0 bases short and J 10 bases short, with 19 bases between. In nucleotides, the CDR3 is TGTGCCAGCAGCTTGGTGTTAGGGTATGGGAACTCAGCTTTCTTT. As protein: CASSLVLGYGNSAFF.

In this sample, this clonotype turned up once. With a much larger clone just one base away, this may be a read error. The chain joins TRBV6-5 to TRBJ2-1; 7 bases are shared with TRBD2. CDR1 MNHEY and CDR2 SVGAGI come from the germline V gene. This CDR3 is built from 11 residues. CDR3 loop: CASSIAGERFF. The CDR3 DNA follows: TGTGCCAGCAGTATAGCGGGCGAGCGGTTCTTC.

With respect to this clonotype: A much larger clonotype is one base distant, so this may be a read error. The chain is built from TRBV5-5 and TRBJ1-5, with TRBD1 matching 9 bases. This CDR3 is 14 amino acids long. With 3 bases clipped from V and 9 bases from J, the junction kept 7 bases outside the gene matches. Germline values: CDR1 SGHKS, CDR2 YYEKEE (reference sequence). Here the CDR3 DNA reads TGTGCCAGCAGCTACCGGGACAGGGTTCGGCCCCAGCATTTT. Protein product: CASSYRDRVRPQHF.

This clonotype was recorded many times. The J gene is TRBJ2-2, the V gene TRBV2; D may be TRBD2 (5 bases). CDR1 and CDR2 from the germline V gene are SNHLY and FYNNEI. The CDR3 spans 16 residues. The ends were cut back, 7 bases at V and 4 bases at J, with 19 bases in the middle. This CDR3 reads CASIIGGLSGTGELFF. The CDR3 bases are TGTGCCAGCATCATAGGCGGGCTCTCGGGCACCGGGGAGCTGTTTTTT.

About this clonotype itself: One base away lies a much larger clone, so this may be a sequencing read error. The V gene is TRBV15, the J gene TRBJ1-5; no clear D gene. V was cut by 2 bases and J by 0 bases, with 8 bases left in between. The germline V gene encodes CDR1 LNHNV and CDR2 YYDKDF (reference sequence). The CDR3 runs 15 residues. The CDR3 DNA reads as TGTGCCACCAGCAGAACAACACATAGCAATCAGCCCCAGCATTTT. It translates to CATSRTTHSNQPQHF.

Ten or more counts support this clonotype. This chain links TRBV2 with TRBJ2-5, with a possible D match to TRBD2 (6 bases). The CDR3 length is 13 residues. Trimming took 4 bases from V and 1 from J, leaving 7 bases between them. The germline V gene has CDR1 SNHLY and CDR2 FYNNEI. The CDR3: CASSGDFQETQYF. CDR3 nucleotide sequence: TGTGCCAGCAGTGGGGACTTCCAAGAGACCCAGTACTTC.

This clonotype has at least ten counts. The chain has TRBV7-7 and TRBJ2-5, with D perhaps TRBD1 (6 bases). The CDR3 is made up of 13 amino acids. V lost 4 bases to trimming and J lost 3 bases, with 9 bases between them. The germline gives CDR1 SSHAT, CDR2 FNYEAQ (reference sequence). The CDR3 here is CASSSRQEETQYF. DNA of the CDR3: TGTGCCAGCAGCTCCCGACAGGAAGAGACCCAGTACTTC.

This clonotype was counted many times. DNA of the CDR3: TGTGCCAGCAGCCCGACGGCTTACTACGAGCAGTACTTC. It translates to CASSPTAYYEQYF. The chain carries TRBV7-9 and TRBJ2-7; D not resolved. V lost 5 bases, J lost 3 bases, and 11 bases lay in between. CDR1 is SEHNR, CDR2 FQNEAQ, per germline (reference sequence). This CDR3 has 13 amino acids. Variable domain in full (rest from reference TRBV7-9 and TRBJ2-7): DTGVSQNPRHKITKRGQNVTFRCDPISEHNRLYWYRQTLGQGPEFLTYFQNEAQLEKSRLLSDRFSAERPKGSFSTLEIQRTEQGDSAMYLCASSPTAYYEQYFGPGTRLTVT.

In its sample, this clonotype was seen many times. The J gene is TRBJ2-5, the V gene TRBV2; 7 bases line up with TRBD2. CDR3 length: 15 residues. Germline-derived CDR1 and CDR2 are SNHLY and FYNNEI. Germline trimming cut 1 base from V and 5 bases from J; bases unmatched to any gene: 7. The CDR3 spells CASSEGRVGGETQYF. CDR3 coding DNA: TGTGCCAGCAGTGAAGGACGAGTGGGGGGGGAGACCCAGTACTTC.

This clonotype was seen ten or more times. The genes are TRBV20-1 and TRBJ1-5, with D perhaps TRBD1 (5 bases). Trimming shortened V by 4 bases and J by 7 bases, and 20 bases separated the two germline ends. CDR1 is DFQATT and CDR2 is SNEGSKA in the germline V gene (reference sequence). CDR3 size: 15 residues. The CDR3 here is CSATGAVGRGQPQHF. In nucleotides, the CDR3 is TGCAGTGCTACCGGAGCGGTGGGGAGGGGACAGCCCCAGCATTTT.

This clonotype was seen at least ten times. The V gene is TRBV19, the J gene TRBJ2-3, with D possibly matching TRBD2 (5 bases). V was cut by 4 bases and J by 3 bases, with 8 bases left in between. The CDR3 sequence is 13 residues long. Germline assignment: CDR1 LNHDA and CDR2 SQIVND (reference sequence). The CDR3 sequence: CASSTGLTDTQYF. The CDR3 DNA reads as TGTGCCAGTAGTACGGGGTTAACAGATACGCAGTATTTT.

There are many counts of this clonotype. The V and J genes are TRBV11-2 and TRBJ1-2; unclear D gene. The V end was cut by 0 bases, the J end by 8 bases, with 19 bases between. This CDR3 is built from 16 residues. Germline CDR1 reads SGHAT; CDR2 reads FQNNGV. This CDR3 reads CASSLEWMWPPRGYTF. In DNA, the CDR3 is TGTGCCAGCAGCTTAGAGTGGATGTGGCCCCCTCGGGGCTACACCTTC.

A word on this clonotype: Being one base from a much bigger clone, this may be a read error. CDR3 residues: CASSPPGHINQSQHF. For the CDR3, the DNA is TGTGCCAGCAGTCCCCCGGGACACATCAATCAGTCCCAGCATTTT. The rearrangement links TRBV2 to TRBJ1-5; D is perhaps TRBD1 (6 bases). Germline V gene lookup returns CDR1 SNHLY and CDR2 FYNNEI. The CDR3 is 15 residues long.

This clonotype was counted many times. The rearrangement joins TRBV25-1 to TRBJ1-3; a weak D match, TRBD1 (5 bases). Germline V gene lookup returns CDR1 MGHDK and CDR2 SYGVNS. CDR3 length: 15 residues. Between the trimmed V and J ends, which lost 6 bases and 2 bases, there was a span of 14 bases. The CDR3: CASREPGAAGNTIYF. Here the CDR3 DNA reads TGTGCCAGCAGGGAGCCCGGGGCAGCTGGAAACACCATATATTTT.

A word on this clonotype: The junction does not match germline at one end; this may be a read error. The rearrangement uses TRBV9 and TRBJ2-3, with 10 nucleotides matching TRBD2. The CDR3 consists of 16 residues. CDR1 is SGDLS and CDR2 is YYNGEE in the germline V gene. CDR3 DNA: TGTGCCAGCAGCGTAGTGGCTAGCGGGGGTACAGATACGCAGTGTTTT. It specifies CASSVVASGGTDTQCF.

This clonotype has at least ten counts. The rearrangement uses TRBV11-2 and TRBJ2-3; D gene uncertain. The CDR3 is made up of 12 amino acids. CDR1 is SGHAT and CDR2 is FQNNGV in the germline V gene. Trimming stripped 1 base from V and 4 bases from J, with 3 bases between. CDR3 in DNA: TGTGCCAGCAGCTTAGGGCCAGATACGCAGTATTTT. Translating it yields CASSLGPDTQYF.

The rearrangement links TRBV27 to TRBJ2-2; 9 positions match TRBD2. The J segment lost 7 bases and the V segment lost 6 bases, leaving 12 bases of the junction unmatched. Per the germline V gene, CDR1 is MNHEY and CDR2 is SMNVEV (reference sequence). The CDR3 sequence is 16 residues long. The DNA of the CDR3 is TGTGCCAGCAGACCAACTAGCGGGCCACCCGTCGGGGAGCTGTTTTTT. It codes for CASRPTSGPPVGELFF.

This clonotype appeared many times. The V call is TRBV5-8, the J call TRBJ2-3; no clear D gene. V was trimmed by 5 bases and J by 1 base, leaving 11 bases between them. The germline gives CDR1 SGHTS, CDR2 YDEGEE. The CDR3 is made up of 14 amino acids. CDR3 residues: CASRYRGGTDTQYF. DNA for the CDR3: TGTGCCAGCAGATACCGAGGCGGCACAGATACGCAGTATTTT.

At least ten counts were recorded for this clonotype. The chain couples TRBV27 to TRBJ1-3; D uncertain. Per the germline V gene, CDR1 is MNHEY and CDR2 is SMNVEV (reference sequence). The CDR3 has 14 amino acids. The V gene lost 3 bases and the J gene lost 4 bases, with 10 bases spanning the gap. CDR3 sequence (DNA): TGTGCCAGCAGTTTTGCCCCCCGCGGAAACACCATATATTTT. This gives the protein CASSFAPRGNTIYF.

The chain carries TRBV3-1 and TRBJ1-1; D is unresolved. The germline V and J ends were trimmed by 6 bases and 3 bases, with 11 bases remaining between them. The CDR3 covers 13 residues. Germline V gene lookup returns CDR1 LGHDT and CDR2 YNNKEL (reference sequence). Here the CDR3 DNA reads TGTGCCAGCAGTCCCCGGGCCGACACTGAAGCTTTCTTT. This sequence encodes CASSPRADTEAFF.

In this sample, this clonotype turned up many times. An end of the junction differs from the germline gene, which may be a read error. V is TRBV5-1 and J is TRBJ1-2; D call uncertain. The germline gives CDR1 SGHRS, CDR2 YFSETQ. The CDR3 consists of 16 residues. CDR3 sequence reads: CASSASKALSNYGYTF. CDR3 nucleotides: TGCGCCAGCAGCGCCTCGAAGGCCCTATCTAACTATGGTTACACCTTC.

V usage is TRBV3-1 and J usage is TRBJ2-2, with 9 bases aligning to TRBD2. V lost 4 bases and J lost 1; bases outside the gene matches: 7. The CDR3 contains 17 residues. The germline CDR1 and CDR2 sequences are LGHDT and YNNKEL (reference sequence). CDR3 nucleotides: TGTGCCAGCAGCCCAGGTGCTAGCGGGGTGAACACCGGGGAGCTGTTTTTT. It encodes CASSPGASGVNTGELFF.

The rearrangement uses TRBV25-1 and TRBJ1-2, with D possibly matching TRBD1 (6 bases). CDR3 length: 13 amino acids. CDR1 and CDR2 from the germline V gene are MGHDK and SYGVNS. V shed 8 bases and J shed 6 bases, with 16 bases lying between them. DNA of the CDR3: TGTGCCAGCGGTTCCTGGGCAGGGGATGGCTACACCTTC. Translated, it gives CASGSWAGDGYTF.